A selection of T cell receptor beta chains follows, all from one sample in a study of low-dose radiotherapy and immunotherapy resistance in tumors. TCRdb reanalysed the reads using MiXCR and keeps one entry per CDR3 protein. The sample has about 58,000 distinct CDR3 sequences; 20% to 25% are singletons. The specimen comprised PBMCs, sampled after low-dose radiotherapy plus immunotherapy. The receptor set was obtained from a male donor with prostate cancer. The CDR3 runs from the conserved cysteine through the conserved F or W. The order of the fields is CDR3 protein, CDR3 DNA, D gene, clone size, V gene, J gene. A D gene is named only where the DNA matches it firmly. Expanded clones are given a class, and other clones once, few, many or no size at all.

cdr3_aa: CASSSGGAGSTEAFF
cdr3_nt: TGTGCCAGCTCCTCTGGGGGGGCAGGGAGTACTGAAGCTTTCTTT
d_call: .
clone_size: many
v_call: TRBV27
j_call: TRBJ1-1

cdr3_aa: CASSRQRGEKLFF
cdr3_nt: TGTGCCAGCAGCCGACAGCGGGGGGAAAAACTGTTTTTT
d_call: .
clone_size: many
v_call: TRBV27
j_call: TRBJ1-4

cdr3_aa: CASTRGQGRSNQPQHF
cdr3_nt: TGTGCCAGCACGCGAGGACAGGGAAGAAGCAATCAGCCCCAGCATTTT
d_call: TRBD1
clone_size: many
v_call: TRBV2
j_call: TRBJ1-5

cdr3_aa: CASSLAASGGGIQYF
cdr3_nt: TGTGCCAGCAGCTTAGCGGCTAGCGGGGGAGGCATTCAGTACTTC
d_call: TRBD2
clone_size: many
v_call: TRBV7-2
j_call: TRBJ2-4

cdr3_aa: CASSYPTGRGAETQYF
cdr3_nt: TGTGCCAGCAGTTACCCGACGGGCAGGGGCGCGGAGACCCAGTACTTC
d_call: .
clone_size: many
v_call: TRBV6-6
j_call: TRBJ2-5

cdr3_aa: CASSQAETQYF
cdr3_nt: TGTGCCAGCAGCCAAGCGGAGACCCAGTACTTC
d_call: .
clone_size: many
v_call: TRBV3-1
j_call: TRBJ2-5

cdr3_aa: CASRPRDRGYEQYF
cdr3_nt: TGTGCCAGTAGACCCCGGGACAGGGGCTACGAGCAGTACTTC
d_call: TRBD1
clone_size: .
v_call: TRBV19
j_call: TRBJ2-7

cdr3_aa: CASSPGGGREETQYF
cdr3_nt: TGTGCCAGCAGCCCGGGGGGCGGTCGGGAAGAGACCCAGTACTTC
d_call: .
clone_size: .
v_call: TRBV9
j_call: TRBJ2-5

cdr3_aa: CASSLGPNTDTQYF
cdr3_nt: TGTGCCAGCAGCTTGGGCCCTAACACAGATACGCAGTATTTT
d_call: .
clone_size: few
v_call: TRBV5-4
j_call: TRBJ2-3

cdr3_aa: CASSVVAASTDTQYF
cdr3_nt: TGTGCCAGCAGCGTAGTGGCGGCTAGCACAGATACGCAGTATTTT
d_call: .
clone_size: .
v_call: TRBV9
j_call: TRBJ2-3

cdr3_aa: CASGTGNTNYGYTF
cdr3_nt: TGTGCCAGCGGGACAGGGAATACTAACTATGGCTACACCTTC
d_call: TRBD1
clone_size: many
v_call: TRBV18
j_call: TRBJ1-2

cdr3_aa: CASSYSGAYQETQYF
cdr3_nt: TGTGCCAGCAGTTACTCAGGGGCCTACCAAGAGACCCAGTACTTC
d_call: .
clone_size: many
v_call: TRBV6-5
j_call: TRBJ2-5

cdr3_aa: CASKRPRDLSTGELFF
cdr3_nt: TGTGCCAGCAAGCGTCCCAGGGATCTGAGCACCGGGGAGCTGTTTTTT
d_call: .
clone_size: many
v_call: TRBV27
j_call: TRBJ2-2

cdr3_aa: CSAGQGANTEAFF
cdr3_nt: TGCAGTGCTGGACAGGGGGCGAACACTGAAGCTTTCTTT
d_call: TRBD1
clone_size: many
v_call: TRBV20-1
j_call: TRBJ1-1

cdr3_aa: CARNPVGEGGDPGEQYF
cdr3_nt: TGTGCCAGAAACCCAGTGGGGGAAGGGGGGGACCCGGGCGAGCAGTACTTC
d_call: .
clone_size: few
v_call: TRBV21-1
j_call: TRBJ2-7

cdr3_aa: CASSLGGGIEAFF
cdr3_nt: TGTGCCAGCAGTTTAGGAGGGGGGATTGAAGCTTTCTTT
d_call: .
clone_size: many
v_call: TRBV12-3/TRBV12-4
j_call: TRBJ1-1

cdr3_aa: CASSLKAGKGADTQYF
cdr3_nt: TGTGCCAGCAGCTTGAAGGCAGGGAAAGGAGCAGATACGCAGTATTTT
d_call: .
clone_size: many
v_call: TRBV5-5
j_call: TRBJ2-3

cdr3_aa: CASSKDNHYEQYF
cdr3_nt: TGTGCCAGCAGCAAAGACAATCACTACGAGCAGTACTTC
d_call: .
clone_size: many
v_call: TRBV6-2/TRBV6-3
j_call: TRBJ2-7

cdr3_aa: CASSVPGTGQVSYNEQFF
cdr3_nt: TGTGCCAGCAGCGTTCCCGGGACAGGGCAGGTCTCCTACAATGAGCAGTTCTTC
d_call: TRBD1
clone_size: .
v_call: TRBV2
j_call: TRBJ2-1

cdr3_aa: CTSNLDLGPTMKQFF
cdr3_nt: TGTACCAGCAACTTAGATTTGGGGCCTACAATGAAGCAGTTCTTC
d_call: .
clone_size: .
v_call: TRBV7-9
j_call: TRBJ2-1

cdr3_aa: CASSFLGQANQPQHF
cdr3_nt: TGTGCCAGCAGTTTCCTCGGACAGGCGAATCAGCCCCAGCATTTT
d_call: TRBD1
clone_size: many
v_call: TRBV28
j_call: TRBJ1-5

cdr3_aa: CASSSQVYGYTF
cdr3_nt: TGTGCCAGCAGTTCCCAGGTCTATGGCTACACCTTC
d_call: .
clone_size: .
v_call: TRBV6-6
j_call: TRBJ1-2

cdr3_aa: CATTPEDGVGAQETQYF
cdr3_nt: TGTGCCACTACACCCGAAGACGGGGTAGGGGCTCAAGAGACCCAGTACTTC
d_call: .
clone_size: many
v_call: TRBV13
j_call: TRBJ2-5

cdr3_aa: CASSLADSPGNEQYF
cdr3_nt: TGCGCCAGCAGCTTGGCCGACTCTCCTGGAAACGAGCAGTACTTC
d_call: .
clone_size: many
v_call: TRBV5-1
j_call: TRBJ2-7

cdr3_aa: CASSQNRAGSVYGYTF
cdr3_nt: TGTGCCAGCAGCCAAAATCGGGCGGGGTCCGTCTATGGCTACACCTTC
d_call: .
clone_size: many
v_call: TRBV16
j_call: TRBJ1-2

cdr3_aa: CASSLAGTGGSYEQYF
cdr3_nt: TGCGCCAGCAGCTTGGCCGGGACAGGGGGCTCCTACGAGCAGTACTTC
d_call: TRBD1
clone_size: medium-sized
v_call: TRBV5-1
j_call: TRBJ2-7

cdr3_aa: CASSLRTGTGDEQFF
cdr3_nt: TGTGCCAGCAGCTTGAGAACCGGGACAGGGGATGAGCAGTTCTTC
d_call: TRBD1
clone_size: .
v_call: TRBV5-6
j_call: TRBJ2-1

cdr3_aa: CASSQDEGPQHF
cdr3_nt: TGCGCCAGCAGCCAAGATGAAGGGCCCCAGCATTTT
d_call: .
clone_size: many
v_call: TRBV4-1
j_call: TRBJ1-5

cdr3_aa: CASSDRSDTQYF
cdr3_nt: TGCGCCAGCAGTGATCGGTCAGATACGCAGTATTTT
d_call: .
clone_size: .
v_call: TRBV10-1
j_call: TRBJ2-3

cdr3_aa: CSARDSSLRANYGYTF
cdr3_nt: TGCAGTGCTAGAGATAGTTCTCTCAGGGCTAACTATGGCTACACCTTC
d_call: .
clone_size: many
v_call: TRBV20-1
j_call: TRBJ1-2

cdr3_aa: CSARTSGRLDTQYF
cdr3_nt: TGCAGTGCTCGCACTAGCGGGAGGTTAGATACGCAGTATTTT
d_call: TRBD2
clone_size: many
v_call: TRBV20-1
j_call: TRBJ2-3

cdr3_aa: CATALAGGGEQYF
cdr3_nt: TGTGCTACGGCCTTAGCGGGAGGAGGTGAGCAGTACTTC
d_call: TRBD2
clone_size: few
v_call: TRBV12-5
j_call: TRBJ2-7

cdr3_aa: CASSLSGTKINQPQHF
cdr3_nt: TGTGCCAGCAGTTTATCCGGCACAAAGATTAACCAGCCCCAGCATTTT
d_call: .
clone_size: .
v_call: TRBV27
j_call: TRBJ1-5

cdr3_aa: CASSSVSGELFF
cdr3_nt: TGTGCCAGCAGTTCGGTCAGTGGGGAGCTGTTTTTT
d_call: .
clone_size: .
v_call: TRBV26
j_call: TRBJ2-2

cdr3_aa: CASSVLTGDHSPLHF
cdr3_nt: TGTGCCAGCAGCGTATTGACAGGCGACCATTCACCCCTCCACTTT
d_call: .
clone_size: many
v_call: TRBV13
j_call: TRBJ1-6

cdr3_aa: CASAGGFTGELFF
cdr3_nt: TGTGCCAGCGCCGGCGGGTTCACCGGGGAGCTGTTTTTT
d_call: .
clone_size: many
v_call: TRBV6-2/TRBV6-3
j_call: TRBJ2-2

cdr3_aa: CASASLGGSYEQYF
cdr3_nt: TGCGCCAGCGCCTCCTTAGGGGGGTCCTACGAGCAGTACTTC
d_call: .
clone_size: many
v_call: TRBV5-1
j_call: TRBJ2-7

cdr3_aa: CASSEVAGGYEQYF
cdr3_nt: TGTGCCAGCAGTGAAGTAGCGGGCGGCTACGAGCAGTACTTC
d_call: TRBD2
clone_size: many
v_call: TRBV6-1
j_call: TRBJ2-7

cdr3_aa: CASSQARTSSRQETQYF
cdr3_nt: TGTGCCAGCAGCCAAGCCCGGACTAGCAGCCGCCAAGAGACCCAGTACTTC
d_call: TRBD2
clone_size: many
v_call: TRBV14
j_call: TRBJ2-5

cdr3_aa: CASSSPGRRDQPQHF
cdr3_nt: TGTGCCAGCAGCTCCCCGGGGCGCCGGGATCAGCCCCAGCATTTT
d_call: .
clone_size: many
v_call: TRBV7-2
j_call: TRBJ1-5

cdr3_aa: CASSYSTNQFF
cdr3_nt: TGTGCCAGCAGTTACTCGACTAATCAGTTCTTC
d_call: .
clone_size: few
v_call: TRBV6-2/TRBV6-3
j_call: TRBJ2-1

cdr3_aa: CASSRTSGSATDTQYF
cdr3_nt: TGTGCCAGCAGTCGGACTAGCGGGAGTGCAACAGATACGCAGTATTTT
d_call: TRBD2
clone_size: once
v_call: TRBV6-2/TRBV6-3
j_call: TRBJ2-3

cdr3_aa: CASSLRTNSYNEQFF
cdr3_nt: TGTGCCAGCAGCCTTCGGACGAACTCCTACAATGAGCAGTTCTTC
d_call: .
clone_size: many
v_call: TRBV28
j_call: TRBJ2-1

cdr3_aa: CSVGQGFGSYEQYF
cdr3_nt: TGCAGCGTTGGACAGGGGTTTGGGTCCTACGAGCAGTACTTC
d_call: TRBD1
clone_size: many
v_call: TRBV29-1
j_call: TRBJ2-7

cdr3_aa: CASSFRNSPLHF
cdr3_nt: TGTGCCAGCAGCTTCAGAAATTCACCCCTCCACTTT
d_call: .
clone_size: many
v_call: TRBV14
j_call: TRBJ1-6

cdr3_aa: CASRIHTGELFF
cdr3_nt: TGTGCCAGCAGGATTCACACCGGGGAGCTGTTTTTT
d_call: .
clone_size: many
v_call: TRBV6-2/TRBV6-3
j_call: TRBJ2-2

cdr3_aa: CASSLPGKMGYRSYEQYF
cdr3_nt: TGTGCCAGCAGTTTACCAGGAAAAATGGGATATAGGAGCTACGAGCAGTACTTC
d_call: .
clone_size: many
v_call: TRBV12-3/TRBV12-4
j_call: TRBJ2-7

cdr3_aa: CASSLSGRAGAEAFF
cdr3_nt: TGTGCCAGCAGTTTATCCGGCAGGGCGGGGGCTGAAGCTTTCTTT
d_call: .
clone_size: many
v_call: TRBV27
j_call: TRBJ1-1

cdr3_aa: CASSLGSSGGNTQYF
cdr3_nt: TGTGCCAGCAGCTTGGGGTCTAGCGGGGGGAATACGCAGTATTTT
d_call: TRBD2
clone_size: .
v_call: TRBV5-4
j_call: TRBJ2-3

cdr3_aa: CASSQGQGDGEAFF
cdr3_nt: TGTGCCAGCAGCCAGGGACAGGGGGACGGTGAAGCTTTCTTT
d_call: TRBD1
clone_size: .
v_call: TRBV7-6
j_call: TRBJ1-1

cdr3_aa: CATRFGDIHGYTF
cdr3_nt: TGTGCCACTAGGTTCGGGGACATACATGGCTACACCTTC
d_call: .
clone_size: many
v_call: TRBV25-1
j_call: TRBJ1-2

cdr3_aa: CASSPSGQVVNEQFF
cdr3_nt: TGTGCCAGCAGTCCCTCGGGACAGGTCGTGAATGAGCAGTTCTTC
d_call: TRBD1
clone_size: many
v_call: TRBV6-8
j_call: TRBJ2-1

cdr3_aa: CASSQGSGRTYNEQFF
cdr3_nt: TGCGCCAGCAGCCAGGGGAGCGGGAGAACCTACAATGAGCAGTTCTTC
d_call: TRBD2
clone_size: many
v_call: TRBV4-1
j_call: TRBJ2-1

cdr3_aa: CASSLTQGPNSPLHF
cdr3_nt: TGTGCCAGCAGTTTAACGCAGGGGCCTAATTCACCCCTCCACTTT
d_call: .
clone_size: few
v_call: TRBV12-3/TRBV12-4
j_call: TRBJ1-6

cdr3_aa: CASSLAGTDYGYTF
cdr3_nt: TGTGCCAGCAGCTTAGCCGGGACAGACTATGGCTACACCTTC
d_call: TRBD1
clone_size: .
v_call: TRBV7-9
j_call: TRBJ1-2

cdr3_aa: CASSQTSEETQYF
cdr3_nt: TGTGCCAGCAGCCAGACTAGCGAGGAGACCCAGTACTTC
d_call: TRBD2
clone_size: many
v_call: TRBV3-1
j_call: TRBJ2-5